This T cell receptor beta chain derives from a study of blood T cells in healthy people across ages. General study findings and limits: TCR beta diversity per million T cells fell roughly linearly with age. A greater number of naive CD4+ cells and higher diversity distinguished long-lived donors from aged donors.

Concerning this clonotype: Antigen specificity is unknown.

The CDR3 has 16 residues. Germline V CDR1 and CDR2: MNHEY, SMNVEV (reference sequence). The J segment lost 3 bases and the V segment lost 1 base, leaving 7 bases of the junction unmatched. Using a J-beta primer mix together with a sample-barcoded 5' primer, a second PCR was run for about 7 to 12 cycles. TCRdb ran MiXCR on the 5' RACE reads and lists one entry per CDR3 protein. This repertoire shows 800,000 to 1,300,000 distinct CDR3 sequences, about 25% found once; its top ten account for approximately 0.71%. In addition, the sample was reused for a study of T cells of mothers and their children. Per that study: Thymic selection shapes TCR recombination output similarly in related and unrelated pairs. When mothers and children were related, their normalized repertoire overlap, which was always slightly higher, did not differ significantly from that of unrelated pairs.

This clonotype was sampled from a girl aged 2-10 years in good health. The chain joins TRBV27 to TRBJ1-1; 8 nucleotides match TRBD1. The specimen was blood. In DNA, the CDR3 is TGTGCCAGCAGTTTATTCAGGGGGCGAAGGTACACTGAAGCTTTCTTT. This codes for CASSLFRGRRYTEAFF.